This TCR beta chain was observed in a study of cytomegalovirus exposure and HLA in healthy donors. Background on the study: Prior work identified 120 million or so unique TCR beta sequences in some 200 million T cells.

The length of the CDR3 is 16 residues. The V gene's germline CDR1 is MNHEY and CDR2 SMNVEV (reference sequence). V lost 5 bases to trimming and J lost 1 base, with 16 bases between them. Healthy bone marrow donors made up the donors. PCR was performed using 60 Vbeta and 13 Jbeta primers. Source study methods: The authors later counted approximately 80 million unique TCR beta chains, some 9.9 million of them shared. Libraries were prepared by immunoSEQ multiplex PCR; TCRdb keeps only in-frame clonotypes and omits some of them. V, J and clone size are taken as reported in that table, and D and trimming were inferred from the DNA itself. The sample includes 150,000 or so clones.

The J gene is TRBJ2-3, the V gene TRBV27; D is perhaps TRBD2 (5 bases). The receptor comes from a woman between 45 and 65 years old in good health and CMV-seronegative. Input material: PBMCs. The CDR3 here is CASSPIRGSRTDTQYF. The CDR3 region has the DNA TGTGCCAGCAGTCCAATACGAGGGTCCCGCACAGATACGCAGTATTTT.